These 14 T cell receptor beta chains were sequenced from one sample in a study of blood T cell repertoires in COVID-19. Using immunoSEQ multiplex PCR, the repertoire was profiled, and TCRdb retains in-frame clones only, with some absent. The table shows tens of thousands of clones, with 86% occurring only once. Input material: peripheral blood. The receptors come from a woman of 80 years or more with acute or convalescent COVID-19.

The V gene is TRBV7-2, the J gene TRBJ2-7, with D unclear. Germline CDR1 and CDR2: SGHTA and FQGNSA. The V gene lost 1 base and the J gene lost 4 bases, with 8 bases spanning the gap. There are 13 residues in the CDR3. The CDR3 reads CASSLGLVYEQYF. Here the CDR3 DNA reads TGTGCCAGCAGCTTAGGGCTAGTATACGAGCAGTACTTC.

This clone showed up just a few times. The V and J genes are TRBV5-1 and TRBJ1-1; D may be TRBD1 (6 bases). V was cut by 4 bases and J by 0 bases, with 13 bases left in between. This CDR3 is built from 15 residues. Germline assignment: CDR1 SGHRS and CDR2 YFSETQ. CDR3 sequence reads: CASSPLTGLNTEAFF. The DNA of the CDR3 is TGCGCCAGCAGCCCTCTGACAGGTTTGAACACTGAAGCTTTCTTT.

This clone was counted a few times. The gene calls are TRBV10-3 and TRBJ2-7, with TRBD1 identical over 10 bases. V shed 5 bases, J shed 5 bases, and the junction held 6 bases outside the gene matches. The CDR3 contains 14 residues. CDR1 and CDR2 (germline): ENHRY, SYGVKD. The CDR3 region has the DNA TGTGCCATCAGTAACCGGGACAGGGGAAACGAGCAGTACTTC. Encoded protein: CAISNRDRGNEQYF.

The chain recombines TRBV12-3 or TRBV12-4 with TRBJ1-2; D call uncertain. The CDR3 is 13 amino acids. The V end was cut by 5 bases, the J end by 7 bases, with 14 bases between. The CDR3 region is CASSEKKEAGYTF. The CDR3 bases are TGTGCCAGCAGTGAAAAGAAAGAGGCTGGCTACACCTTC.

This clone was recorded once. This chain links TRBV5-4 with TRBJ1-1; D gene ambiguous. This CDR3 has 16 amino acids. Per germline, CDR1 SGHNT and CDR2 YYREEE (reference sequence). Between the trimmed V and J ends, which lost 4 bases and 7 bases, there was a span of 23 bases. The CDR3 DNA is TGTGCCAGCAGCCGTGACCCCCGGGATTCAACACTTGAAGCTTTCTTT. Protein: CASSRDPRDSTLEAFF.

V and J are TRBV18 and TRBJ1-3; 10 positions match TRBD1. Trimming at V came to 2 bases and at J to 2 bases, leaving 3 bases not matched to a gene. The CDR3 runs 16 residues. Germline V CDR1 and CDR2: KGHSH, LQKENI. CDR3 DNA: TGTGCCAGCTCACCAAACGGACAGGGGGCTGGAAACACCATATATTTT. Its translation: CASSPNGQGAGNTIYF.

V gene TRBV4-1 combines with J gene TRBJ2-7, with TRBD1 identical over 9 bases. Germline values: CDR1 MGHRA, CDR2 YSYEKL. J lost 0 bases, V lost 0 bases, and 9 bases had no gene match. This CDR3 is 18 amino acids long. Here the CDR3 reads CASSQDRGQGLYSYEQYF. The CDR3 region has the DNA TGCGCCAGCAGCCAAGATCGGGGACAGGGACTATACTCCTACGAGCAGTACTTC.

This clone appeared a few times. The V and J genes are TRBV6-6 and TRBJ2-2, with D possibly TRBD1 on 5 matching bases. Trimming shortened V by 0 bases and J by 1 base, and 6 bases separated the two germline ends. This CDR3 region has 15 residues. In germline, CDR1 is MNHNY, CDR2 SVGAGI (reference sequence). CDR3 coding DNA: TGTGCCAGCAGTTACTCGACAGTGAACACCGGGGAGCTGTTTTTT. It yields the protein CASSYSTVNTGELFF.

The chain combines TRBV4-1 with TRBJ1-1, with D perhaps matching TRBD1 (5 bases). Deletions cut 1 base from V and 1 base from J, with 7 bases between. Germline V gene sequence: CDR1 MGHRA, CDR2 YSYEKL. The CDR3 consists of 14 residues. The CDR3 reads CASSQVGANTEAFF. The CDR3 DNA sequence: TGCGCCAGCAGCCAAGTTGGGGCGAACACTGAAGCTTTCTTT.

The chain carries TRBV2 and TRBJ2-1, with TRBD2 identical over 8 bases. This CDR3 comprises 15 residues. The V and J ends lost 8 bases and 0 bases, in that order; junction bases with no gene match: 6. Germline assignment: CDR1 SNHLY and CDR2 FYNNEI. In DNA, the CDR3 is TGTGCCAGCCGAAGCGGGGGCAGCTCCTACAATGAGCAGTTCTTC. This sequence encodes CASRSGGSSYNEQFF. Complete variable domain (other parts from reference TRBV2 and TRBJ2-1): EPEVTQTPSHQVTQMGQEVILRCVPISNHLYFYWYRQILGQKVEFLVSFYNNEISEKSEIFDDQFSVERPDGSNFTLKIRSTKLEDSAMYFCASRSGGSSYNEQFFGPGTRLTVL.

The chain couples TRBV2 to TRBJ1-6; perhaps TRBD1 as D (5 bases). From germline, CDR1 is SNHLY and CDR2 FYNNEI. V was shortened by 7 bases and J by 3 bases, with 10 bases between the two germline ends. The CDR3 is made up of 14 amino acids. Here the CDR3 reads CASKQGDYNSPLHF. As DNA, the CDR3 is TGTGCCAGCAAGCAGGGTGACTATAATTCACCCCTCCACTTT.

This chain links TRBV15 with TRBJ2-7; 7 nucleotides match TRBD1. After removal of 2 bases from V and 3 bases from J, the junction contained 4 bases not matched to a gene. The CDR3 has 14 residues. Germline CDR1 is LNHNV and CDR2 is YYDKDF (reference sequence). The chain's CDR3 is CATSRTGTDYEQYF. Written as DNA, the CDR3 is TGTGCCACCAGCAGAACCGGGACAGACTACGAGCAGTACTTC.

The V gene is TRBV6-6, the J gene TRBJ2-1; no clear D. The V gene lost 7 bases and the J gene lost 0 bases, with 7 bases spanning the gap. The length of the CDR3 is 13 residues. Germline CDR1 is MNHNY and CDR2 is SVGAGI (reference sequence). The CDR3 reads CASTLISYNEQFF. CDR3 sequence (DNA): TGTGCCAGCACCCTTATCTCCTACAATGAGCAGTTCTTC.

The rearrangement joins TRBV3-1 (or the pseudogene TRBV3-2) to TRBJ2-7; possibly TRBD2 for D (6 bases). Germline values: CDR1 LGHDT, CDR2 YNNKEL (reference sequence). V lost 4 bases, J lost 3 bases, and 13 bases lay in between. The CDR3 length is 14 residues. In DNA form, the CDR3 reads TGTGCCAGCAGCCCGCGCCCCGGGAGCTACGAGCAGTACTTC. It specifies CASSPRPGSYEQYF.